This is a list of T cell receptor beta chains from one sample in a study of blood T cell repertoires in COVID-19. Some clones are missing from TCRdb's copy, which holds only in-frame ones; the method was immunoSEQ multiplex PCR. The data hold about 180,000 clones, with about 81% observed a single time. Sequencing was carried out using peripheral blood. Receptors originate from a woman of 80 years or more with COVID-19, enrolled during active disease. Both conserved end residues are part of each CDR3. D genes are given only for firm matches. The size of a clone is reported for some rows only, either as once, few or many, or as a class for expanded clones.

-,-,TRBJ1-3,TRBV7-4,TGTGCCAGCAGCTCGGGTGGTATCCCGGGACACTGTGAGGGAAACACCATATATTTT,CASSSGGIPGHCEGNTIYF
TRBD1,-,TRBJ2-7,TRBV11-2,TGTGCCAGCAGCTTCGACAGGGGTTTTGGGAAGCAGTACTTC,CASSFDRGFGKQYF
TRBD2,-,TRBJ2-3,TRBV27,TGTGCCAGCAGTTGGACTAGCGGGAGCCCAGATACGCAGTATTTT,CASSWTSGSPDTQYF
-,once,TRBJ1-2,TRBV5-4,TGTGCCAGCAGCTCGAACCGGGACACCGGATTCTATGGCTACACCTTC,CASSSNRDTGFYGYTF
TRBD1,once,TRBJ1-2,TRBV28,TGTGCCAGCAGGGGCGGACAGGGGTCTAACTATGGCTACACCTTC,CASRGGQGSNYGYTF
TRBD1,-,TRBJ2-3,TRBV11-2,TGTGCCAGCAGGATAACAGGGGCCAGCACAGATACGCAGTATTTT,CASRITGASTDTQYF
-,many,TRBJ2-3,TRBV7-2,TGTGCCAGCAGCAAGGGGGACCATAGCACAGATACGCAGTATTTT,CASSKGDHSTDTQYF
TRBD1,-,TRBJ1-6,TRBV28,TGTGCCAGCAGTTCTCTATTTATGACAGGGGAGAACTCACCCCTCCACTTT,CASSSLFMTGENSPLHF
TRBD1,-,TRBJ2-6,TRBV6-6,TGTGCCAGCAGTGGACAGGAGTCTGGGGCCAACGTCCTGACTTTC,CASSGQESGANVLTF
-,-,TRBJ2-7,TRBV28,TGTGCCAGCACCTCCCTCGGGACTGCCTTTTTGGAGCAGTACTTC,CASTSLGTAFLEQYF
-,-,TRBJ2-7,TRBV14,TGTGCCAGGCTTGATAGCTACGAGCAGTACTTC,CARLDSYEQYF
-,few,TRBJ1-4,TRBV7-6,TGTGCCAGCAGCTCCGTCCCGGGGACAAGTAATGAAAAACTGTTTTTT,CASSSVPGTSNEKLFF
-,-,TRBJ2-7,TRBV4-3,TGCGCCAGCAGCCAAGACTTCGGCCCCGGGAATCACTACGAGCAGTACTTC,CASSQDFGPGNHYEQYF
TRBD1,-,TRBJ2-7,TRBV7-9,TGTGCCAGCAGCTTATCGAGGACAGGGATTTCCGAGCAGTACTTC,CASSLSRTGISEQYF
-,-,TRBJ1-5,TRBV19,TGTGCCAGTAGGGGTACTAATCGGCCCCAGCATTTT,CASRGTNRPQHF
TRBD2,-,TRBJ2-5,TRBV24-1,TGTGCCACCAGTGAGCTACCCTCCCGGGGGGGTCAAGAGACCCAGTACTTC,CATSELPSRGGQETQYF
TRBD1,-,TRBJ2-3,TRBV3-1/TRBV3-2,TGTGCCAGCACCCAAGGGACAGGTGCTAGCACAGATACGCAGTATTTT,CASTQGTGASTDTQYF
-,few,TRBJ1-1,TRBV4-1,TGCGCCAGCAGCCAAGAGGCATACGGGGGCACTGAAGCTTTCTTT,CASSQEAYGGTEAFF
-,-,TRBJ1-2,TRBV3-1/TRBV3-2,TGTGCCAGCAGCCAAGCCCCGGGAGCGGCCTATGGCTACACCTTC,CASSQAPGAAYGYTF
-,-,TRBJ1-2,TRBV12-3/TRBV12-4,TGTGCCAGCAGTTTAGCGCAGTTCTATGGCTACACCTTC,CASSLAQFYGYTF
TRBD2,few,TRBJ2-7,TRBV19,TGTGCCAGTAGTATAGATCTCGGACTAGCGGGAGAGTACGAGCAGTACTTC,CASSIDLGLAGEYEQYF
-,-,TRBJ2-7,TRBV7-9,TGTGCCAGCAGCTTAGCGGGGCAGGCCTGGGAGTACTTC,CASSLAGQAWEYF
TRBD2,-,TRBJ2-5,TRBV5-1,TGCGCCAGCAGCTTGTCGCGGGGGGAGGGAGAGACCCAGTACTTC,CASSLSRGEGETQYF
TRBD1,-,TRBJ1-1,TRBV7-2,TGTGCCAGCAGCGCTGGACAGGGGATTGAAGCTTTCTTT,CASSAGQGIEAFF
-,-,TRBJ2-3,TRBV6-5,TGTGCCAGCGGACAGAGCACAGATACGCAGTATTTT,CASGQSTDTQYF
-,-,TRBJ2-5,TRBV2,TGTGCCAGCAGTTCCATCAGAATAGAGACCCAGTACTTC,CASSSIRIETQYF
-,once,TRBJ2-7,TRBV27,TGTGCCAGCAGTTTATTGGGGGCTTATCCCTACGAGCAGTACTTC,CASSLLGAYPYEQYF
-,-,TRBJ1-5,TRBV6-5,TGTGCCAGCAGCCGAGGGAATCAGCCCCAGCATTTT,CASSRGNQPQHF
-,many,TRBJ1-6,TRBV4-1,TGCGCCAGCAGCCAAGCAGTCGGAGTTCTGACCCTCCACTTT,CASSQAVGVLTLHF
TRBD1,once,TRBJ1-2,TRBV5-1,TGCGCCAGCAGCTTCCGCCCGGGACAGGGCGCAGGCTACACCTTC,CASSFRPGQGAGYTF
-,many,TRBJ2-6,TRBV7-8,TGTGCCAGCAGCTCCGGACAGACTGGGGCCAACGTCCTGACTTTC,CASSSGQTGANVLTF
TRBD2,-,TRBJ2-3,TRBV5-6,TGTGCCAGCAGCGAACGTCGACTAGCGGGAGTGGGCACAGATACGCAGTATTTT,CASSERRLAGVGTDTQYF
TRBD2,once,TRBJ2-3,TRBV2,TGTGCCAGCAGAACCCGAACAGCGGGGAGGGATACGCAGTATTTT,CASRTRTAGRDTQYF
-,few,TRBJ2-6,TRBV18,TGTGCCAGCTCACCACCGGCCGGGGCCAACGTCCTGACTTTC,CASSPPAGANVLTF
-,once,TRBJ2-1,TRBV27,TGTGCCAGCAGTTCACCACCGGCGGGATACAATGAGCAGTTCTTC,CASSSPPAGYNEQFF
TRBD1,-,TRBJ1-6,TRBV6-2/TRBV6-3,TGTGCCAGCAGTTACAGGCAGGGGCAGGGGGATTCACCCCTCCACTTT,CASSYRQGQGDSPLHF
-,many,TRBJ2-5,TRBV24-1,TGTGCCACCAGTGACGGGGAGACCCAGTACTTC,CATSDGETQYF
TRBD1,-,TRBJ2-2,TRBV19,TGTGCCAGTAGTATCGGGACAGGGCACACCGGGGAGCTGTTTTTT,CASSIGTGHTGELFF
TRBD1,-,TRBJ2-2,TRBV10-1,TGCGCCAGCAGGGGGGACAGGGCCCTTTGGGGGGAGCTGTTTTTT,CASRGDRALWGELFF
TRBD2,-,TRBJ2-7,TRBV6-6,TGTGCCAGCAGTCGGACTAGCGGGAGTTTGAGTTCCTACGAGCAGTACTTC,CASSRTSGSLSSYEQYF
-,-,TRBJ1-1,TRBV6-5,TGTGCCAGCAGTTCTGGACAGCCTGCCTGGGCTTTCTTT,CASSSGQPAWAFF
-,-,TRBJ2-5,TRBV19,TGTGCCAGTACCTCGGGGGGCATCTCCCCTTCACGAGAGACCCAGTACTTC,CASTSGGISPSRETQYF
-,-,TRBJ2-5,TRBV6-6,TGTGCCAGCAGCTATCAAGAGACCCAGTACTTC,CASSYQETQYF
-,few,TRBJ2-2,TRBV18,TGTGCCAGCTCTACCCGCGAAGACGGGGAGCTGTTTTTT,CASSTREDGELFF
-,-,TRBJ2-1,TRBV9,TGTGCCAGCAGCGTAGAGCAGCGGCCGGATTACAATGAGCAGTTCTTC,CASSVEQRPDYNEQFF
-,-,TRBJ1-6,TRBV5-6,TGTGCCAGCAGCCTAGACAGAAGCCTTTCACCCCTCCACTTT,CASSLDRSLSPLHF
TRBD2,-,TRBJ2-7,TRBV2,TGTGCCAGCAGCCCCGGGACTAGCGTCTCCTACGAGCAGTACTTC,CASSPGTSVSYEQYF
-,-,TRBJ1-4,TRBV2,TGTGCCAGCAGTGTCCTTAATGAAAAACTGTTTTTT,CASSVLNEKLFF
-,-,TRBJ1-1,TRBV5-1,TGCGCCAGCAGCCAAGGGGGAGAGAGCACTGAAGCTTTCTTT,CASSQGGESTEAFF
-,-,TRBJ2-7,TRBV5-4,TGTGCCAGCAGCTTGCCGGGAAACTACGAGCAGTACTTC,CASSLPGNYEQYF
TRBD1,-,TRBJ2-7,TRBV11-2,TGTGCCAGCAGTTCTTCCCAGGGGGCGCTGGAGCAGTACTTC,CASSSSQGALEQYF